A selection of T cell receptor beta chains follows, all from one sample in a study of Graves' ophthalmopathy and Graves' hyperthyroidism. A single record per CDR3 protein comes from TCRdb applying MiXCR to the multiplex PCR reads. The sample has hundreds of thousands of distinct CDR3 sequences; about 24% are singletons. Material for sequencing was peripheral blood. Source of these receptors: a woman aged 18-29 years with stable Graves' hyperthyroidism. Some clones in this sample may be carry-over from other donors' samples. CDR3s include the opening cysteine and the closing phenylalanine or tryptophan. Each record gives: clone size, CDR3 length, V gene, D gene, J gene, CDR3 protein, CDR3 DNA. D genes are given only for firm matches. The size of a clone is reported for some rows only, either as once, few or many, or as a class for expanded clones.

size: many
length: 14
V: TRBV27
D: TRBD1
J: TRBJ1-5
CDR3: CASSLWQGDQPQHF
DNA: TGTGCCAGCAGTTTATGGCAGGGGGATCAGCCCCAGCATTTT

size: many
length: 15
V: TRBV20-1
D: NA
J: TRBJ2-7
CDR3: CSARDNRISSYEQYF
DNA: TGCAGTGCTAGAGATAATCGCATAAGCTCCTACGAGCAGTACTTC

size: many
length: 13
V: TRBV12-3/TRBV12-4
D: NA
J: TRBJ1-6
CDR3: CASSRDNPSPLHF
DNA: TGTGCCAGCAGTCGGGACAATCCTTCACCCCTCCACTTT

size: NA
length: 16
V: TRBV24-1
D: TRBD2
J: TRBJ2-2
CDR3: CATRPTSGGNTGELFF
DNA: TGTGCCACCAGGCCGACTAGCGGGGGGAACACCGGGGAGCTGTTTTTT

size: NA
length: 16
V: TRBV6-5
D: NA
J: TRBJ2-7
CDR3: CASSLVSRRGVYEQYF
DNA: TGTGCCAGCAGTTTGGTTAGTAGGAGGGGAGTTTACGAGCAGTACTTC

size: many
length: 14
V: TRBV6-1
D: TRBD1
J: TRBJ1-1
CDR3: CASTGTGVTTEAFF
DNA: TGTGCCAGCACCGGGACAGGGGTTACCACTGAAGCTTTCTTT

size: NA
length: 14
V: TRBV5-1
D: NA
J: TRBJ1-1
CDR3: CASSPGAGGTEAFF
DNA: TGCGCCAGCAGCCCAGGGGCTGGGGGCACTGAAGCTTTCTTT

size: many
length: 13
V: TRBV7-2
D: NA
J: TRBJ1-1
CDR3: CASSLARGSEAFF
DNA: TGTGCCAGCAGCTTAGCGCGGGGATCGGAAGCTTTCTTT

size: many
length: 15
V: TRBV2
D: TRBD1
J: TRBJ1-1
CDR3: CASSRQGAADTEAFF
DNA: TGTGCCAGCAGTCGACAGGGAGCGGCAGACACTGAAGCTTTCTTT

size: many
length: 14
V: TRBV6-5
D: NA
J: TRBJ1-2
CDR3: CASSYNPGTDGYTF
DNA: TGTGCCAGCAGTTACAACCCCGGGACGGATGGCTACACCTTC

size: many
length: 15
V: TRBV20-1
D: NA
J: TRBJ1-5
CDR3: CSARESFEIRQPQHF
DNA: TGCAGTGCTAGAGAGAGTTTCGAGATTCGGCAGCCCCAGCATTTT

size: many
length: 11
V: TRBV6-5
D: NA
J: TRBJ1-1
CDR3: CASSRVWFAFF
DNA: TGTGCCAGCAGTCGGGTGTGGTTCGCTTTCTTT

size: NA
length: 11
V: TRBV28
D: NA
J: TRBJ1-5
CDR3: CASKGTQPQHF
DNA: TGTGCCAGCAAGGGGACTCAGCCCCAGCATTTT

size: NA
length: 15
V: TRBV15
D: TRBD1
J: TRBJ1-1
CDR3: CATSRGPGQGTEAFF
DNA: TGTGCCACCAGCAGGGGTCCGGGACAGGGGACTGAAGCTTTCTTT

size: many
length: 15
V: TRBV12-3/TRBV12-4
D: NA
J: TRBJ1-1
CDR3: CASSLGRAANTEAFF
DNA: TGTGCCAGCAGTTTAGGGCGGGCGGCCAACACTGAAGCTTTCTTT

size: NA
length: 16
V: TRBV28
D: TRBD2
J: TRBJ2-7
CDR3: CASNGGGTSGRYEQYF
DNA: TGTGCCAGCAACGGGGGAGGGACTAGCGGGAGATACGAGCAGTACTTC

size: few
length: 16
V: TRBV7-3
D: NA
J: TRBJ2-5
CDR3: CASSLMGGAAQETQYF
DNA: TGTGCCAGCAGCTTAATGGGTGGGGCAGCCCAAGAGACCCAGTACTTC

size: NA
length: 16
V: TRBV20-1
D: TRBD1
J: TRBJ1-1
CDR3: CSARAGDRGSDTEAFF
DNA: TGCAGTGCTAGAGCGGGGGACAGGGGGTCGGACACTGAAGCTTTCTTT

size: many
length: 12
V: TRBV20-1
D: NA
J: TRBJ1-1
CDR3: CSAREGNTEAFF
DNA: TGCAGTGCTAGAGAAGGGAACACTGAAGCTTTCTTT

size: many
length: 16
V: TRBV4-1
D: NA
J: TRBJ2-3
CDR3: CASSQIGGGDTDTQYF
DNA: TGCGCCAGCAGCCAGATTGGGGGCGGGGACACAGATACGCAGTATTTT

size: NA
length: 13
V: TRBV18
D: NA
J: TRBJ2-7
CDR3: CASSPGTVGEQYF
DNA: TGTGCCAGCTCACCAGGAACGGTCGGCGAGCAGTACTTC

size: many
length: 16
V: TRBV5-4
D: NA
J: TRBJ2-7
CDR3: CASSLGPTPDSYEQYF
DNA: TGTGCCAGCAGCTTGGGCCCGACACCGGACTCCTACGAGCAGTACTTC

size: many
length: 13
V: TRBV6-2/TRBV6-3
D: NA
J: TRBJ1-2
CDR3: CASTNGVGRGYTF
DNA: TGTGCCAGCACAAACGGAGTGGGACGCGGCTACACCTTC

size: NA
length: 17
V: TRBV9
D: TRBD1
J: TRBJ1-6
CDR3: CASSALTGTGVNSPLHF
DNA: TGTGCCAGCAGCGCCCTCACAGGGACAGGTGTTAATTCACCCCTCCACTTT

size: many
length: 15
V: TRBV4-2
D: TRBD1
J: TRBJ2-5
CDR3: CASSLHRGMEETQYF
DNA: TGTGCCAGCAGCCTTCACAGGGGGATGGAGGAGACCCAGTACTTC

size: NA
length: 12
V: TRBV6-1
D: TRBD1
J: TRBJ1-1
CDR3: CASTLGTAEAFF
DNA: TGTGCCAGCACATTAGGGACAGCTGAAGCTTTCTTT

size: few
length: 14
V: TRBV3-1
D: NA
J: TRBJ2-7
CDR3: CASSSPRSTYEQYF
DNA: TGTGCCAGCAGCTCACCCCGGAGTACCTACGAGCAGTACTTC

size: NA
length: 13
V: TRBV6-1
D: NA
J: TRBJ1-1
CDR3: CASTPGATTEAFF
DNA: TGTGCCAGCACCCCGGGGGCGACCACTGAAGCTTTCTTT

size: NA
length: 15
V: TRBV28
D: NA
J: TRBJ2-5
CDR3: CASSLVLVAEETQYF
DNA: TGTGCCAGCAGTTTGGTTTTGGTAGCCGAAGAGACCCAGTACTTC

size: many
length: 16
V: TRBV11-2
D: NA
J: TRBJ2-7
CDR3: CASSFLHVLHPYEQYF
DNA: TGTGCCAGCAGCTTTCTACATGTTCTCCATCCCTACGAGCAGTACTTC

size: many
length: 13
V: TRBV6-2/TRBV6-3
D: NA
J: TRBJ2-7
CDR3: CASSGGPPYEQYF
DNA: TGTGCCAGCAGCGGGGGGCCCCCCTACGAGCAGTACTTC

size: NA
length: 13
V: TRBV6-1
D: TRBD1
J: TRBJ2-5
CDR3: CASSATGWGIQYF
DNA: TGTGCCAGCAGTGCGACAGGGTGGGGGATCCAGTACTTC

size: many
length: 17
V: TRBV6-2/TRBV6-3
D: TRBD1
J: TRBJ1-1
CDR3: CASKKGTGGELITEAFF
DNA: TGTGCCAGCAAAAAAGGGACAGGGGGCGAACTAATCACTGAAGCTTTCTTT

size: few
length: 11
V: TRBV6-1
D: NA
J: TRBJ2-7
CDR3: CASGEKYEQYF
DNA: TGTGCCAGCGGGGAGAAATACGAGCAGTACTTC

size: many
length: 13
V: TRBV27
D: NA
J: TRBJ1-2
CDR3: CASRGRSLGGYTF
DNA: TGTGCCAGCAGGGGACGGAGCCTGGGGGGCTACACCTTC

size: many
length: 15
V: TRBV20-1
D: TRBD2
J: TRBJ2-5
CDR3: CSARDGSGGGETQYF
DNA: TGCAGTGCTAGAGATGGTAGCGGGGGTGGGGAGACCCAGTACTTC

size: few
length: 12
V: TRBV12-3/TRBV12-4
D: NA
J: TRBJ1-1
CDR3: CASSNTGTIAFF
DNA: TGTGCCAGCAGCAATACCGGGACAATAGCTTTCTTT

size: many
length: 13
V: TRBV30
D: TRBD1
J: TRBJ1-2
CDR3: CAWRRQGGYGYTF
DNA: TGTGCCTGGAGGAGACAGGGAGGCTATGGCTACACCTTC

size: many
length: 14
V: TRBV12-3/TRBV12-4
D: NA
J: TRBJ1-1
CDR3: CASSLRGEGTEAFF
DNA: TGTGCCAGCAGTTTACGGGGGGAAGGCACTGAAGCTTTCTTT

size: many
length: 18
V: TRBV6-2/TRBV6-3
D: NA
J: TRBJ2-6
CDR3: CASSYNPGVWAGANVLTF
DNA: TGTGCCAGCAGTTACAATCCGGGGGTTTGGGCTGGGGCCAACGTCCTGACTTTC

size: many
length: 17
V: TRBV6-7
D: NA
J: TRBJ1-5
CDR3: CASSYSSVSWGHQPQHF
DNA: TGTGCCAGCAGTTACTCGAGTGTGTCGTGGGGGCATCAGCCCCAGCATTTT

size: NA
length: 17
V: TRBV6-5
D: NA
J: TRBJ2-2
CDR3: CASSYTRGHANTGELFF
DNA: TGTGCCAGCAGTTACACCCGGGGACACGCGAACACCGGGGAGCTGTTTTTT

size: NA
length: 13
V: TRBV10-3
D: TRBD2
J: TRBJ2-7
CDR3: CAIASGGLDEQYF
DNA: TGTGCCATTGCTAGCGGGGGGTTGGACGAGCAGTACTTC

size: many
length: 17
V: TRBV7-8
D: TRBD1
J: TRBJ2-5
CDR3: CASSLGGPGQRRETQYF
DNA: TGTGCCAGCAGCTTAGGGGGGCCGGGACAGAGAAGAGAGACCCAGTACTTC

size: few
length: 13
V: TRBV20-1
D: TRBD2
J: TRBJ2-7
CDR3: CSWGLGGNYEQYF
DNA: TGCAGTTGGGGGTTGGGGGGGAACTACGAGCAGTACTTC

size: many
length: 14
V: TRBV20-1
D: TRBD2
J: TRBJ2-5
CDR3: CSAGASGGQETQYF
DNA: TGCAGTGCTGGGGCCAGCGGGGGTCAAGAGACCCAGTACTTC

size: NA
length: 21
V: TRBV7-1
D: TRBD2
J: TRBJ2-5
CDR3: CASSAGIRGGTSGIRGETQYF
DNA: TGTGCCAGCAGCGCAGGAATCCGTGGCGGGACTAGCGGGATCAGGGGGGAGACCCAGTACTTC

size: few
length: 14
V: TRBV2
D: TRBD1
J: TRBJ2-3
CDR3: CASRQQGRTDTQYF
DNA: TGTGCCAGCAGGCAACAGGGGCGCACAGATACGCAGTATTTT

size: few
length: 13
V: TRBV3-1
D: NA
J: TRBJ1-2
CDR3: CASSLSWAYGYTF
DNA: TGTGCCAGCAGCCTCAGTTGGGCTTATGGCTACACCTTC

size: many
length: 14
V: TRBV28
D: TRBD1
J: TRBJ2-7
CDR3: CASTDRTGAYEQYF
DNA: TGTGCCAGCACTGACCGGACAGGGGCATACGAGCAGTACTTC

size: many
length: 19
V: TRBV12-3/TRBV12-4
D: TRBD1
J: TRBJ2-6
CDR3: CASSLARGQGLVGANVLTF
DNA: TGTGCCAGCAGTTTAGCGCGGGGACAGGGGTTAGTAGGGGCCAACGTCCTGACTTTC

size: many
length: 13
V: TRBV6-1
D: NA
J: TRBJ1-1
CDR3: CASSEEGVSGAFF
DNA: TGTGCCAGCAGTGAAGAGGGAGTTTCAGGAGCTTTCTTT

size: many
length: 15
V: TRBV2
D: TRBD1
J: TRBJ1-1
CDR3: CASRDPDRGGTEAFF
DNA: TGTGCCAGCAGGGATCCTGACAGGGGCGGCACTGAAGCTTTCTTT

size: many
length: 15
V: TRBV3-1
D: TRBD1
J: TRBJ2-7
CDR3: CASSLPGQGPYEQYF
DNA: TGTGCCAGCAGCCTGCCGGGACAGGGCCCCTACGAGCAGTACTTC

size: many
length: 15
V: TRBV7-9
D: NA
J: TRBJ1-2
CDR3: CASSIEGWRNYGYTF
DNA: TGTGCCAGCAGCATCGAAGGCTGGAGAAACTATGGCTACACCTTC

size: NA
length: 13
V: TRBV6-1
D: NA
J: TRBJ2-5
CDR3: CASRQFTQETQYF
DNA: TGTGCCAGCAGACAGTTCACCCAAGAGACCCAGTACTTC

size: many
length: 15
V: TRBV12-3/TRBV12-4
D: TRBD1
J: TRBJ2-5
CDR3: CASSLGQGLQETQYF
DNA: TGTGCCAGCAGTTTGGGACAGGGGCTACAAGAGACCCAGTACTTC

size: many
length: 15
V: TRBV6-1
D: NA
J: TRBJ1-5
CDR3: CASSGGQGLNQPQHF
DNA: TGTGCCAGCAGTGGTGGGCAGGGACTGAATCAGCCCCAGCATTTT

size: NA
length: 14
V: TRBV27
D: NA
J: TRBJ2-7
CDR3: CASSLSEISYEQYF
DNA: TGTGCCAGCAGTTTGTCCGAAATCTCCTACGAGCAGTACTTC